The source of this T cell receptor beta chain is a study of blood T cell repertoires in COVID-19. Across the whole study: The study drew acute and convalescent COVID-19 samples from the United States, Italy and Spain. PBMCs, B-cell-depleted T cells, or T cells were the source of the cDNA or gDNA that made up the material.

Profiled with immunoSEQ multiplex PCR; TCRdb holds only in-frame clones, not every one. The sample yields 300,000 to 350,000 clones, 90% seen once. Trimming took 4 bases from V and 5 from J; bases not matched to a gene: 4. The CDR3 is 15 residues long. Germline V CDR1 and CDR2: LNHNV, YYDKDF (reference sequence). Patients from Seattle were sampled longitudinally, starting during active infection. The receptor's source is a woman in her thirties with COVID-19, enrolled during active disease. The V gene is TRBV15, the J gene TRBJ1-6; 8 nucleotides line up with TRBD1. The sample was peripheral blood. The CDR3 nucleotides are TGTGCCACCAGCAAAGACAGGGGCGATAATTCACCCCTCCACTTT. Translating gives CATSKDRGDNSPLHF. Combining the CDR3 with reference TRBV15 and TRBJ1-6 gives the whole variable domain DAMVIQNPRYQVTQFGKPVTLSCSQTLNHNVMYWYQQKSSQAPKLLFHYYDKDFNNEADTPDNFQSRRPNTSFCFLDIRSPGLGDTAMYLCATSKDRGDNSPLHFGNGTRLTVT.